These 17 T cell receptor beta chains were all obtained from the same sample, sequenced in a study of cytomegalovirus exposure and HLA in healthy donors. Primers included in the PCR were 60 Vbeta and 13 Jbeta primers. The protocol was immunoSEQ multiplex PCR, while the TCRdb copy is restricted to in-frame clones and leaves out a portion. Among 65,000 to 85,000 clones listed, 77% were seen once. Material for sequencing was PBMCs. The source of these receptors is a man in his fifties or sixties in good health and CMV-seropositive.

This clone was found a few times. The chain is built from TRBV27 and TRBJ2-1; a possible D gene is TRBD1 (5 bases). Between the trimmed V and J ends, which lost 2 bases and 11 bases, there was a span of 7 bases. CDR1 and CDR2 (germline): MNHEY, SMNVEV (reference sequence). This CDR3 is built from 11 residues. The chain's CDR3 is CASSLADKQFF. The CDR3 bases are TGTGCCAGCAGTTTAGCGGACAAGCAGTTCTTC.

The chain is built from TRBV15 and TRBJ2-3; weak D call: TRBD2 (6 bases). CDR3 length: 16 amino acids. The V end was cut by 5 bases, the J end by 14 bases, with 29 bases between. CDR1 and CDR2 (germline): LNHNV, YYDKDF (reference sequence). CDR3 nucleotides: TGTGCCACCAGCGATGGATCGGACGGGTTGGGGAGGTCATGGTATTTT. Translation: CATSDGSDGLGRSWYF.

This clone came up once. The J gene is TRBJ2-7, the V gene TRBV4-1; 9 bases align to TRBD2. With 0 bases clipped from V and 5 bases from J, the junction kept 8 bases outside the gene matches. This CDR3 comprises 16 residues. Germline V gene lookup returns CDR1 MGHRA and CDR2 YSYEKL. Written as DNA, the CDR3 is TGCGCCAGCAGCCAAGAGGTAGCGGGAGCTCGTGACGAGCAGTACTTC. Translated: CASSQEVAGARDEQYF.

In DNA, the CDR3 is TGTGCCAGCAGCTTATATAGAAGTCAAGAGACCCAGTACTTC. Translated, it gives CASSLYRSQETQYF. The chain combines TRBV11-3 with TRBJ2-5; D remains unclear. The ends were cut back, 2 bases at V and 2 bases at J, with 9 bases in the middle. The CDR3 is made up of 14 amino acids. CDR1 and CDR2 (germline): SGHNT, YENEEA.

The genes are TRBV5-4 and TRBJ2-1; 9 bases fit TRBD2. V trimming: 2 bases; J trimming: 9 bases; junction bases outside the gene matches: 12. Germline CDR1 SGHNT, CDR2 YYREEE (reference sequence). This CDR3 is 16 amino acids long. CDR3: CASSLGAGGSIGEQFF. The CDR3 DNA follows: TGTGCCAGCAGCTTAGGGGCGGGAGGGTCGATTGGTGAGCAGTTCTTC.

The CDR3 reads CASSLLQGLGYTF. CDR3 in DNA: TGCGCCAGCAGCTTGCTCCAGGGATTAGGCTACACCTTC. This chain connects TRBV5-1 to TRBJ1-2; a possible D gene is TRBD1 (5 bases). The CDR3 contains 13 residues. CDR1 is SGHRS and CDR2 is YFSETQ in the germline V gene. Trimming removed 1 base at V and 8 bases at J, with 12 bases between.

Of note for this clone: Relative to the germline gene, one junction end is altered; a read error may explain this. This chain connects TRBV6-5 to TRBJ1-2; D is undetermined. Germline V gene sequence: CDR1 MNHEY, CDR2 SVGAGI. The CDR3 is 13 amino acids. CDR3 region: CASSDSYPGGYTF. CDR3 DNA: TGTGCCAGCAGTGACTCCTACCCCGGTGGCTACACCTTC.

This clone occurred once. This sequence joins TRBV19 and TRBJ2-1; maybe TRBD1 (5 bases). V lost 6 bases to trimming and J lost 0 bases, with 15 bases between them. Germline assignment: CDR1 LNHDA and CDR2 SQIVND (reference sequence). This CDR3 is 16 amino acids long. The CDR3 loop reads CASSRDSLSSYNEQFF. CDR3 DNA: TGTGCCAGTAGCAGAGACAGCCTGAGCTCCTACAATGAGCAGTTCTTC. The variable domain in full, completed from reference TRBV19 and TRBJ2-1, reads DGGITQSPKYLFRKEGQNVTLSCEQNLNHDAMYWYRQDPGQGLRLIYYSQIVNDFQKGDIAEGYSVSREKKESFPLTVTSAQKNPTAFYLCASSRDSLSSYNEQFFGPGTRLTVL.

This clone is a singleton in its sample. The chain employs TRBV6-1 and TRBJ2-5, with D uncertain. The germline V gene has CDR1 MNHNS and CDR2 SASEGT. Trimming removed 3 bases at V and 5 bases at J, with 25 bases between. This CDR3 has 18 amino acids. In DNA, the CDR3 is TGTGCCAGCAGTGACACCGAAACAGCTTTGGTCAGTATGGAGACCCAGTACTTC. Translating it yields CASSDTETALVSMETQYF.

This sequence joins TRBV12-2 and TRBJ2-3; the D call TRBD2 from the table was never checked on the DNA. TRBV12-2 is flagged as a pseudogene. The CDR3 sequence is 16 residues long. The CDR3 loop reads CASRSSTIVTTDTQYF. The CDR3 nucleotides are TGTGCAAGTCGCTCCTCAACCATAGTAACTACAGATACGCAGTATTTT.

The chain couples TRBV4-1 to TRBJ2-1; 8 bases match TRBD2. Trimming removed 0 bases from V and 4 bases from J; junction bases left unmatched: 5. There are 16 residues in the CDR3. Germline CDR1 MGHRA, CDR2 YSYEKL. CDR3 loop: CASSQEWASGYNEQFF. The CDR3 DNA is TGCGCCAGCAGCCAAGAATGGGCTAGCGGGTACAATGAGCAGTTCTTC.

This rearrangement joins TRBV5-1 to TRBJ2-2; 7 nucleotides agree with TRBD1. This CDR3 is 15 amino acids long. Germline values: CDR1 SGHRS, CDR2 YFSETQ. V was clipped by 0 bases and J by 10 bases; unmatched bases: 9. CDR3 sequence reads: CASSLDGRGLVELFF. CDR3 DNA sequence: TGCGCCAGCAGCTTGGATGGCAGGGGGTTGGTGGAGCTGTTTTTT. The full variable domain, in which reference TRBV5-1 and TRBJ2-2 provide the parts outside the CDR3, is KAGVTQTPRYLIKTRGQQVTLSCSPISGHRSVSWYQQTPGQGLQFLFEYFSETQRNKGNFPGRFSGRQFSNSRSEMNVSTLELGDSALYLCASSLDGRGLVELFFGEGSRLTVL.

The rearrangement uses TRBV9 and TRBJ1-5, with TRBD1 matching 7 bases. The germline V gene encodes CDR1 SGDLS and CDR2 YYNGEE. The CDR3 has 15 residues. Trimming cost V 0 bases and J 3 bases; bases outside gene matches: 3. The CDR3 here is CASSVGGTANQPQHF. The DNA for the CDR3 is TGTGCCAGCAGCGTAGGGGGGACAGCCAATCAGCCCCAGCATTTT.

This rearrangement joins TRBV18 to TRBJ1-2; 9 positions match TRBD1. The germline V gene encodes CDR1 KGHSH and CDR2 LQKENI. The CDR3 runs 15 residues. J lost 4 bases, V lost 2 bases, and 5 bases had no gene match. CDR3 residues: CASSPDRGGIYGYTF. Here the CDR3 DNA reads TGTGCCAGCTCACCAGACAGGGGGGGCATCTATGGCTACACCTTC.

This chain uses TRBV4-1 with TRBJ2-1; unclear D gene. Germline V lookup: CDR1 MGHRA, CDR2 YSYEKL. The CDR3 is 15 residues long. Trimming stripped 3 bases from V and 7 bases from J, with 16 bases between. CDR3 DNA sequence: TGCGCCAGCAGCCAGCCCGTCCGACTCTCGAATGAGCAGTTCTTC. Protein: CASSQPVRLSNEQFF.

The V gene is TRBV10-3, the J gene TRBJ2-3, with D possibly TRBD1 on 6 matching bases. The CDR3 is 14 residues long. Looked up from germline, CDR1 is ENHRY and CDR2 is SYGVKD. Trimming stripped 10 bases from V and 2 bases from J, with 16 bases between. The CDR3 DNA is TGTGCCACCCAGTTAGGGGGTCCCACAGATACGCAGTATTTT. This translates into CATQLGGPTDTQYF.

The CDR3 DNA follows: TGTGCCAGCAGTTACCAGGCGCTCGGGACCTACAATGAGCAGTTCTTC. As protein: CASSYQALGTYNEQFF. V gene TRBV6-6 combines with J gene TRBJ2-1, with a weak D call TRBD2 (5 bases). Deletions cut 2 bases from V and 2 bases from J, with 13 bases between. The CDR3 is made up of 16 amino acids. Germline-derived CDR1 and CDR2 are MNHNY and SVGAGI (reference sequence).